A single sample gave rise to the 16 T cell receptor beta chains below, sequenced in a study of CD8+ T cells in alopecia areata. Researchers sorted pooled cutaneous lymph node cells on the basis of CD4, CD8alpha, NKG2D, NKG2ACE and other markers. Extracted RNA was reverse transcribed into cDNA, the sequencing template. Assay used: immunoSEQ multiplex PCR; TCRdb lists only in-frame clones, some missing. This sample carries about 9,000 clones, none of them present only once. The source material was CD8+ T cells sorted from a lymph node. Receptor source: a C3H/HeJ mouse with alopecia areata. The strain is characterized by the MHC haplotype H2-k.

This clone was found many times. Genes and germline are mouse. CDR3 DNA (partial): TGTGCTAGCAGTTTACGGGACTGGGGGAATAGTGCAGAA. Translated: CASSLRDWGNSAE. The CDR3 reads in full as CASSLRDWGNSAETLYF. The chain couples TRBV29 to TRBJ2-3; 11 positions match TRBD2. The read is 4 residues too short to cover the CDR3 end, so that end is filled in from the germline J gene. Germline assignment: CDR1 MSHET and CDR2 SYDVDS. This CDR3 contains 17 residues. The V and J ends lost 2 bases and 0 bases, in that order; junction bases with no gene match: 4.

This clone was observed at least ten times. Genes and germline are mouse. The observed sequence ends 4 residues before the CDR3 terminus, with the missing tail filled in from the germline J gene. This chain uses TRBV31 with TRBJ1-1; the D is unclear. CDR3 length: 11 amino acids. Germline V gene lookup returns CDR1 GKSSPN and CDR2 SITVG. CDR3 DNA, as far as it was read: TGTGCCTGGAGTCGAACTACA. Translated: CAWSRTT. The whole CDR3 is CAWSRTTEVFF. The full variable domain, rest sourced from reference TRBV31 and TRBJ1-1, is AQTIHQWPVAEIKAVGSPLSLGCTIKGKSSPNLYWYWQATGGTLQQLFYSITVGQVESVVQLNLSASRPKDDQFILSTEKLLLSHSGFYLCAWSRTTEVFFGKGTRLTVV.

This clone was seen repeatedly, ten times or more. Here the gene names and germline are mouse. The DNA ends 4 residues before the CDR3 does, and the rest of the CDR3 is filled in from the germline J gene. The chain joins TRBV13-3 to TRBJ2-5; TRBD2 might be the D (6 bases). In germline, CDR1 is NNHDY, CDR2 SYVADS. V was clipped by 2 bases and J by 2 bases, with 9 bases between them. The CDR3 spans 14 residues. The chain's CDR3 is CASSDGDFQDTQYF. The CDR3 DNA, read in part, is TGTGCCAGCAGTGACGGGGACTTCCAAGAC.

This clone occurred many times. Gene names denote mouse genes. Read coverage stops 4 residues before the CDR3 terminus; the germline J gene supplies the remainder. The J gene is TRBJ2-5, the V gene TRBV13-1; TRBD2 matches 8 bases. CDR1 and CDR2 from the germline V gene are NSHNY and SYGAGN. V lost 4 bases to trimming and J lost 2 bases; unmatched junction nucleotides: 3. The CDR3 has 14 amino acids. This CDR3 reads CASSHGLGQDTQYF. CDR3 bases read: TGTGCCAGCAGTCACGGACTGGGCCAAGAC.

This clone was detected many times. Genes here carry mouse names. Read coverage stops 4 residues before the CDR3 terminus; the germline J gene supplies the remainder. This sequence joins TRBV5 and TRBJ2-5; 7 nucleotides agree with TRBD2. This CDR3 spans 15 amino acids. Germline-derived CDR1 and CDR2 are LGHNA and YNLKQL (reference sequence). The CDR3 DNA, read in part, is TGTGCCAGCAGCCAAGATTTTGGGGGGAGGGAC. Protein: CASSQDFGGRD. The entire CDR3 sequence reads CASSQDFGGRDTQYF.

This clone was picked up many times. The genes are named according to mouse. The read ends 4 residues before the CDR3 terminus; that terminus is restored from the germline J gene. The V gene is TRBV13-3, the J gene TRBJ2-1; 10 bases fit TRBD1. Germline V gene sequence: CDR1 NNHDY, CDR2 SYVADS. V shed 2 bases, J shed 5 bases, and the junction held 4 bases outside the gene matches. The CDR3 consists of 15 residues. Partial CDR3 DNA: TGTGCCAGCAGTGAGCCCGGGACAGGGGATGCT. It specifies CASSEPGTGDA. The entire CDR3 sequence reads CASSEPGTGDAEQFF.

This clone was observed many times. Gene labels here are mouse ones. The CDR3 end is not reached by the read, which stops 4 residues before it; the germline J gene fills it in. This chain links TRBV19 with TRBJ1-2, with TRBD1 identical over 8 bases. The J segment lost 4 bases and the V segment lost 4 bases, leaving 3 bases of the junction unmatched. Germline CDR1 is FNHDT and CDR2 is SITEND (reference sequence). The CDR3 is 13 amino acids. CDR3 DNA (partial): TGTGCCAGCAGTCCTACAGGGGGCTCC. Protein product: CASSPTGGS. The full CDR3 is CASSPTGGSDYTF.

This clone was detected many times. Gene names denote mouse genes. The observed sequence ends 4 residues before the CDR3 terminus, with the missing tail filled in from the germline J gene. The rearrangement links TRBV1 to TRBJ2-5, with TRBD2 matching 10 bases. The CDR3 sequence is 15 residues long. After removal of 3 bases from V and 1 base from J, the junction contained 1 base not matched to a gene. Germline V gene sequence: CDR1 NSQYPW, CDR2 LRSPGD (reference sequence). The CDR3 loop reads CTCSAGTGDQDTQYF. CDR3 DNA, as far as it was read: TGCACCTGCAGTGCCGGGACTGGGGACCAAGAC.

Ten or more counts support this clone. Gene names follow the mouse nomenclature. The CDR3 loop reads CASSIYRNNSPLYF. The part of the CDR3 DNA that was read is TGTGCCAGCAGTATTTACAGAAATAATTCGCCC. The V gene is TRBV19, the J gene TRBJ1-6; D not certain. The CDR3 extends 3 residues past the end of the read, so its final part is completed from the germline J gene. TRBJ1-6 counts as an open reading frame of uncertain function. The CDR3 contains 14 residues. Trimming shortened V by 2 bases and J by 5 bases, and 8 bases separated the two germline ends. Germline CDR1 FNHDT, CDR2 SITEND (reference sequence).

This clone occurred many times. The gene names given are mouse names. The read terminates 4 residues ahead of where the CDR3 ends, so the germline J gene completes it. The V gene is TRBV13-3, the J gene TRBJ2-2, with D possibly TRBD1 on 5 matching bases. Trimming cost V 6 bases and J 0 bases, with 6 bases left between them. CDR1 is NNHDY, CDR2 SYVADS, per germline. This CDR3 region has 13 residues. The CDR3 protein is CASKGTNTGQLYF. The part of the CDR3 DNA that was read is TGTGCCAGCAAGGGGACAAACACCGGG.

This clone was detected many times. Genes here carry mouse names. Read coverage stops 4 residues before the CDR3 terminus; the germline J gene supplies the remainder. This chain uses TRBV19 with TRBJ1-1; D is possibly TRBD1 (6 bases). Germline loops: CDR1 FNHDT, CDR2 SITEND (reference sequence). Trimming removed 1 base from V and 1 base from J, with 14 bases in between. This CDR3 comprises 16 residues. CDR3 loop: CASSIKEQGGNTEVFF. The sequenced part of the CDR3 DNA is TGTGCCAGCAGTATAAAAGAACAGGGTGGGAACACA.

This clone was counted at least ten times. The genes and germline here are from mouse. Read coverage stops 4 residues before the CDR3 terminus; the germline J gene supplies the remainder. V gene TRBV13-3 combines with J gene TRBJ2-7, with D possibly being TRBD1 (6 bases). Germline CDR1 reads NNHDY; CDR2 reads SYVADS. The CDR3 runs 14 residues. V gave up 4 bases and J gave up 0 bases, with 11 bases separating them. The covered CDR3 bases are TGTGCCAGCAGTCCCGGGACAAACTCCTAT. Its translation is CASSPGTNSY. The CDR3 in its entirety is CASSPGTNSYEQYF.

This clone has ten or more counts. The genes and germline here are from mouse. The sequence runs out 4 residues before the end of the CDR3; the remainder is reconstructed from the germline J gene. The rearrangement joins TRBV13-3 to TRBJ2-2; D might be TRBD1 (6 bases). Trimming removed 4 bases at V and 4 bases at J, with 14 bases between. This CDR3 has 15 residues. The germline V gene encodes CDR1 NNHDY and CDR2 SYVADS. This chain's CDR3 is CASSHQTQGTGQLYF. CDR3 DNA, as far as it was read: TGTGCCAGCAGTCATCAAACACAGGGCACCGGG.

In this sample, this clone turned up many times. The listed genes are named as in mouse. The DNA ends 4 residues before the CDR3 does, and the rest of the CDR3 is filled in from the germline J gene. The chain recombines TRBV13-2 with TRBJ2-7; 12 positions agree with TRBD2. The CDR3 has 15 amino acids. Germline lookup yields CDR1 NNHNN and CDR2 SYGAGS (reference sequence). CDR3 region: CASGDAWTGGDEQYF. The covered CDR3 bases are TGTGCCAGCGGTGATGCTTGGACTGGGGGGGAT.

This clone was detected many times. Mouse gene names and germline throughout. The sequenced fragment ends 4 residues before the CDR3 boundary, so the rest is inferred from the germline J gene. The rearrangement uses TRBV17 and TRBJ2-1; 7 bases are shared with TRBD2. V lost 0 bases and J lost 3; bases outside the gene matches: 2. The CDR3 has 15 amino acids. Germline values: CDR1 MNHDT, CDR2 YYDKIL. CDR3 bases read: TGTGCTAGCAGTAGAGAGCTGGGGGTCTATGCT. Amino acid sequence: CASSRELGVYA. The whole CDR3 reads CASSRELGVYAEQFF. Using reference TRBV17 and TRBJ2-1 for the parts outside the CDR3, the full variable domain is DTTVKQNPRYKLARVGKPVNLICSQTMNHDTMYWYQKKPNQAPKLLLFYYDKILNREADTFEKFQSSRPNNSFCSLYIGSAGLEYSAMYLCASSRELGVYAEQFFGPGTRLTVL.

This clone was observed many times. Genes here carry mouse names. Read data end 4 residues before the CDR3 end; the end is taken from the germline J gene. The J gene is TRBJ2-3, the V gene TRBV12-1, with 10 bases fitting TRBD1. V shed 4 bases and J 1 base; nucleotides not matched to a gene: 7. This CDR3 spans 16 amino acids. The germline V gene encodes CDR1 SGHSN and CDR2 HYEKVE. The part of the CDR3 DNA that was read is TGTGCCAGCTCCCCCGGGACAGGGGTGGGTGCAGAA. Translated, it gives CASSPGTGVGAE. The whole CDR3 protein is CASSPGTGVGAETLYF. Together with reference TRBV12-1 and TRBJ2-3, the CDR3 gives the full variable domain: DSGVVQSPRHIIKEKGGRSVLTCIPISGHSNVVWYQQTLGKELKFLIQHYEKVERDKGFLPSRFSVQQFDDYHSEMNMSALELEDSAMYFCASSPGTGVGAETLYFGSGTRLTVL.